The sequence of this T cell receptor (beta chain) was determined in a study of cytomegalovirus exposure and HLA in healthy donors. About the research overall: A subsequent analysis reported that the roughly 120 validation repertoires were produced on the same platform that had also been used for the roughly 700 first-cohort repertoires.

Study results and caveats: Later, an analysis found that TCR clusters from the first cohort tended to co-occur in the approximately 130 validation repertoires. The study labeled around 160 TCR beta chains cytomegalovirus-associated.

CDR3 size: 17 residues. Unmatched junction bases numbered 8, after V lost 6 bases and J lost 1 base. Germline values: CDR1 SGHRS, CDR2 YFSETQ. This clone was seen only once. Its specificity is not known. Here immunoSEQ multiplex PCR was the method, and the copy in TCRdb shows in-frame clones only, minus some. The sample consists of under 200,000 clones, less than 90% of them appearing once. Sequencing was done on a sample of PBMCs. The chain has TRBV5-1 and TRBJ2-2; 11 nucleotides align to TRBD2. This sequence originates from a woman aged 30 to 39 in good health and CMV-seronegative. The CDR3 DNA reads TGCGCCAGCAAATCTCCGGGACTAGCGGAGAACACCGGGGAGCTGTTTTTT. As protein: CASKSPGLAENTGELFF.